This is a list of T cell receptor beta chains from one sample in a study of blood T cells in healthy people across ages. TCRdb ran MiXCR on the 5' RACE reads and lists one entry per CDR3 protein. Among more than 550,000 distinct CDR3 sequences listed, 22% were seen once. Sequences were obtained from blood. All receptors come from a man aged 65 to 79 in good health. Each CDR3 is given with its conserved first and last residue.

j_call: TRBJ2-2
v_call: TRBV27
cdr3_aa: CASRRTSGGAGELFF

j_call: TRBJ2-1
v_call: TRBV2
cdr3_aa: CARASGEQFF

j_call: TRBJ1-6
v_call: TRBV6-5
cdr3_aa: CASSRRQGNSPLHF

j_call: TRBJ1-2
v_call: TRBV29-1
cdr3_aa: CSVEDLGTDYGYTF

j_call: TRBJ2-3
v_call: TRBV7-2
cdr3_aa: CASSNLAGFTDTQYF

j_call: TRBJ1-5
v_call: TRBV6-2/TRBV6-3
cdr3_aa: CASSYNRGQPQHF

j_call: TRBJ2-3
v_call: TRBV29-1
cdr3_aa: CSAPSGGGDTQYF

j_call: TRBJ1-2
v_call: TRBV19
cdr3_aa: CASSPPGRSNYGYTF

j_call: TRBJ1-5
v_call: TRBV12-3/TRBV12-4
cdr3_aa: CASSLMGGSQPQHF

j_call: TRBJ2-1
v_call: TRBV20-1
cdr3_aa: CSARTVYNEQFF

j_call: TRBJ2-1
v_call: TRBV10-3
cdr3_aa: CAIRNPGDNEQFF

j_call: TRBJ1-3
v_call: TRBV12-3/TRBV12-4
cdr3_aa: CASSPGRAVSGNTIYF

j_call: TRBJ2-1
v_call: TRBV12-3/TRBV12-4
cdr3_aa: CASSSALAGGYNEQFF

j_call: TRBJ1-2
v_call: TRBV18
cdr3_aa: CASSFPQGPYGYTF

j_call: .
v_call: TRBV20-1
cdr3_aa: CSARRTGKTYEQYF

j_call: TRBJ2-3
v_call: TRBV11-2
cdr3_aa: CASSTRTSGTGDTQYF

j_call: TRBJ2-3
v_call: TRBV7-2
cdr3_aa: CASSSRHGRGAGTDTQYF

j_call: TRBJ2-4
v_call: TRBV24-1
cdr3_aa: CATSDTASDIQYF

j_call: TRBJ2-5
v_call: TRBV5-1
cdr3_aa: CASKRQSGYQETQYF

j_call: TRBJ2-7
v_call: TRBV29-1
cdr3_aa: CSVGGTGSYEQYF

j_call: TRBJ1-1
v_call: TRBV29-1
cdr3_aa: CSVGQSVHTEAFF

j_call: TRBJ1-4
v_call: TRBV6-6
cdr3_aa: CASSEDRAFNEKLFF

j_call: TRBJ1-6
v_call: TRBV10-3
cdr3_aa: CAIRWDLNSPLHF

j_call: TRBJ2-4
v_call: TRBV7-2
cdr3_aa: CASSTLAGDLGIQYF

j_call: TRBJ1-5
v_call: TRBV27
cdr3_aa: CASRRDASGNQPQHF

j_call: TRBJ1-1
v_call: TRBV28
cdr3_aa: CASVRQMNTEAFF

j_call: TRBJ2-1
v_call: TRBV10-3
cdr3_aa: CAISEIAFSYNEQFF

j_call: TRBJ1-1
v_call: TRBV21-1
cdr3_aa: CASPTIPDRGGTEAFF

j_call: TRBJ2-1
v_call: TRBV29-1
cdr3_aa: CSVTSGISDNEQFF

j_call: .
v_call: TRBV6-1
cdr3_aa: CASARGGGYNEQFF

j_call: TRBJ2-3
v_call: TRBV2
cdr3_aa: CASELNPIGGMRDTQYF

j_call: TRBJ1-3
v_call: TRBV12-3/TRBV12-4
cdr3_aa: CASGTGTLPGNTIYF

j_call: TRBJ1-1
v_call: TRBV12-3/TRBV12-4
cdr3_aa: CASRTGNMNTEAFF

j_call: TRBJ2-7
v_call: TRBV20-1
cdr3_aa: CSARDRPFEQYF

j_call: TRBJ1-2
v_call: TRBV6-5
cdr3_aa: CASSQGREAFGYTF

j_call: .
v_call: TRBV12-5
cdr3_aa: CASGLDQLAREQFF

j_call: TRBJ2-3
v_call: TRBV9
cdr3_aa: CASSVGTGSSTDTQYF

j_call: TRBJ1-1
v_call: TRBV7-2
cdr3_aa: CASKTQGAQNTEAFF

j_call: TRBJ1-4
v_call: TRBV5-1
cdr3_aa: CAGSSILGVTGEKLFF

j_call: TRBJ2-5
v_call: TRBV6-5
cdr3_aa: CASSYSVFGTQYF

j_call: TRBJ1-2
v_call: TRBV12-3/TRBV12-4
cdr3_aa: CASSQVRRGGDYGYTF

j_call: .
v_call: TRBV5-1
cdr3_aa: CASSAVVSGVYEQYF

j_call: TRBJ2-2
v_call: TRBV7-2
cdr3_aa: CASSTGSGEPFF

j_call: TRBJ2-1
v_call: TRBV20-1
cdr3_aa: CRADRDSSYNEQFF

j_call: TRBJ2-7
v_call: TRBV7-8
cdr3_aa: CASSLRSGWNEQYF